This T cell receptor (beta chain) came from a study of shared clonotypes between healthy human individuals. For the study at large: In total, the donors were a couple of women and three men aged 18 to 49.

Unsorted samples used roughly 90 million PBMCs for genomic DNA. The germline V and J ends were trimmed by 6 bases and 8 bases, with 16 bases remaining between them. The CDR3 covers 14 residues. Germline V CDR1 and CDR2: SNHLY, FYNNEI. Unsorted PBMC DNA underwent sequencing on ten immunoSEQ deep assay plates. Some clones are missing from TCRdb's copy, which holds only in-frame ones; the method was immunoSEQ multiplex PCR. The sample yields approximately 440,000 clones, roughly 80% seen once. The chain carries TRBV2 and TRBJ1-4; D might be TRBD1 (5 bases). The source material was PBMCs. This sequence was found in a woman aged 40 to 49 in good health. Some clones in this sample may be carry-over from other donors' samples. CDR3 amino acids: CASRPRDFGEKLFF. In DNA, the CDR3 is TGTGCCAGCAGGCCCCGGGACTTTGGGGAAAAACTGTTTTTT.